The next 16 T cell receptor beta chains were all read from a single sample in a study of blood T cell repertoires in COVID-19. The assay was immunoSEQ multiplex PCR, and TCRdb's table has in-frame clones only and misses some. In the table there are 85,000 to 90,000 clones, about 91% of which are singletons. What was sequenced was peripheral blood. The source of these receptors is a human donor with active COVID-19. The donor label of this sample is uncertain.

The chain recombines TRBV5-1 with TRBJ2-7, with 10 nucleotides matching TRBD2. Germline CDR1 reads SGHRS; CDR2 reads YFSETQ. The CDR3 length is 15 residues. Unmatched junction bases numbered 4, after V lost 1 base and J lost 3 bases. CDR3 amino acids: CASSLLAGVNYEQYF. For the CDR3, the DNA is TGCGCCAGCAGCTTGCTAGCGGGGGTCAACTACGAGCAGTACTTC.

This sequence joins TRBV6-5 and TRBJ1-1; unclear D gene. Per the germline V gene, CDR1 is MNHEY and CDR2 is SVGAGI. The CDR3 has 11 amino acids. Trimming removed 6 bases from V and 1 base from J, with 3 bases in between. Written as DNA, the CDR3 is TGTGCCAGCAGGGCGAACACTGAAGCTTTCTTT. Its protein is CASRANTEAFF.

The genes are TRBV20-1 and TRBJ2-7, with D unclear. Germline loops: CDR1 DFQATT, CDR2 SNEGSKA (reference sequence). Trimming took off 4 bases at V and 2 bases at J, with 6 bases between the two ends. The CDR3 has 11 residues. In nucleotides, the CDR3 is TGCAGTGCTACCACTACCTACGAGCAGTACTTC. It codes for CSATTTYEQYF.

CDR3 DNA sequence: TGTGCCAGCTCACCTGAGAGTTATAGCAATCAGCCCCAGCATTTT. Translating it yields CASSPESYSNQPQHF. The V call is TRBV18, the J call TRBJ1-5, with D unclear. CDR1 and CDR2 (germline): KGHSH, LQKENI. This CDR3 region has 15 residues. Between the trimmed V and J ends, which lost 3 bases and 0 bases, there was a span of 9 bases.

The J gene is TRBJ2-1, the V gene TRBV7-2, with TRBD2 identical over 12 bases. This CDR3 spans 16 amino acids. Germline V gives CDR1 SGHTA, CDR2 FQGNSA. V lost 5 bases, J lost 6 bases, and 8 bases stayed unmatched. CDR3 region: CASSPRPSGGANEQFF. CDR3 in DNA: TGTGCCAGCAGCCCCAGACCTAGCGGGGGGGCCAATGAGCAGTTCTTC.

The chain employs TRBV3-1 (or the pseudogene TRBV3-2) and TRBJ1-3; D call uncertain. V shed 1 base and J shed 10 bases, with 11 bases lying between them. Germline V gives CDR1 LGHDT, CDR2 YNNKEL (reference sequence). This CDR3 is 13 amino acids long. CDR3 loop: CASSQVLEATIYF. The CDR3 DNA follows: TGTGCCAGCAGCCAAGTCCTCGAGGCAACCATATATTTT.

V is TRBV19 and J is TRBJ1-6, with 7 bases matching TRBD1. CDR1 and CDR2 (germline): LNHDA, SQIVND (reference sequence). This CDR3 region has 15 residues. J gave up 2 bases and V 8 bases, and 6 bases lay outside the gene matches. This CDR3 reads CASASGTAYNSPLHF. In nucleotides, the CDR3 is TGTGCCAGTGCCTCCGGGACAGCCTATAATTCACCCCTCCACTTT.

This chain uses TRBV24-1 with TRBJ1-2; D perhaps matches TRBD1 (6 bases). The germline V and J ends were trimmed by 4 bases and 6 bases, with 20 bases remaining between them. The CDR3 has 16 residues. CDR1 is KGHDR, CDR2 SFDVKD, per germline. CDR3 sequence (DNA): TGTGCCACCAGTGACGCACGGGGAGGGGGGCTTCATGGCTACACCTTC. This gives the protein CATSDARGGGLHGYTF.

The chain carries TRBV19 and TRBJ2-1, with 9 bases aligning to TRBD2. From germline, CDR1 is LNHDA and CDR2 SQIVND (reference sequence). The CDR3 covers 16 residues. J was trimmed by 10 bases and V by 7 bases; bases with no gene match: 17. CDR3 in DNA: TGTGCCAGTACAAGGGTAAGCGGGGGGCCGGTAAGGGAGCAGTTCTTC. Translated, it gives CASTRVSGGPVREQFF.

The chain carries TRBV6-5 and TRBJ1-6; possibly TRBD1 for D (5 bases). CDR1 and CDR2 from the germline V gene are MNHEY and SVGAGI. V lost 10 bases and J 6 bases, leaving 10 bases between the germline ends. CDR3 length equals 12 residues. CDR3 residues: CATGRANSPLHF. The CDR3 nucleotides read TGTGCCACCGGCAGGGCTAATTCACCCCTCCACTTT.

V usage is TRBV5-1 and J usage is TRBJ2-1; 10 bases match TRBD2. In germline, CDR1 is SGHRS, CDR2 YFSETQ. The CDR3 length is 17 residues. V lost 2 bases and J lost 5; bases outside the gene matches: 10. This CDR3 is CASSFFQRGGRNNEQFF. The CDR3 DNA reads as TGCGCCAGCAGCTTTTTCCAGCGGGGGGGCCGGAACAATGAGCAGTTCTTC.

This clone showed up just a few times. V usage is TRBV6-2 or TRBV6-3 and J usage is TRBJ2-2, with a tentative D call TRBD1 (5 bases). The CDR3 totals 15 residues. The V gene's germline CDR1 is MNHEY and CDR2 SVGEGT. The germline V and J ends were trimmed by 6 bases and 1 base, with 12 bases remaining between them. For the CDR3, the DNA is TGTGCCAGCAGCCCGGGCAGGGTGAACACCGGGGAGCTGTTTTTT. It translates to CASSPGRVNTGELFF.

The J gene is TRBJ1-2, the V gene TRBV12-5; weak D call: TRBD1 (5 bases). The CDR3 contains 13 residues. CDR1 and CDR2 from the germline V gene are LGHNT and FRNRAP. Trimming took 4 bases from V and 1 from J, leaving 7 bases between them. The CDR3 loop is CASGSGGNYGYTF. CDR3 nucleotides: TGTGCTAGTGGTTCCGGGGGTAACTATGGCTACACCTTC.

The gene calls are TRBV5-1 and TRBJ1-6; D not certain. Germline V gives CDR1 SGHRS, CDR2 YFSETQ. V was pared by 0 bases and J by 6 bases, with 10 bases between. This CDR3 region has 15 residues. CDR3 DNA: TGCGCCAGCAGCTTGGTGGAGGATACTAATTCACCCCTCCACTTT. Its translation is CASSLVEDTNSPLHF.

Remarks on this clone: The identical CDR3 is also encoded by other nucleotide sequences in the sample. The rearrangement uses TRBV5-1 and TRBJ2-7, with TRBD1 matching over 8 bases. CDR3 length: 14 amino acids. Germline V gene lookup returns CDR1 SGHRS and CDR2 YFSETQ. V trimming: 3 bases; J trimming: 3 bases; junction bases outside the gene matches: 5. This CDR3 is CASSSNRGFYEQYF. The CDR3 bases are TGCGCCAGCAGCTCCAACAGGGGGTTCTACGAGCAGTACTTC.

The rearrangement joins TRBV3-1 (or the pseudogene TRBV3-2) to TRBJ1-2, with D possibly being TRBD1 (6 bases). This CDR3 spans 15 amino acids. The V gene lost 4 bases and the J gene lost 8 bases, with 20 bases spanning the gap. Germline V gene lookup returns CDR1 LGHDT and CDR2 YNNKEL (reference sequence). The CDR3 DNA reads as TGTGCCAGCAGCCCGACAGGATTTCGATTTATGGGCTACACCTTC. Translation gives CASSPTGFRFMGYTF.